A selection of T cell receptor beta chains follows, all from one sample in a study of OX40 agonist ivuxolimab in advanced cancers. The repertoire was sequenced with immunoSEQ multiplex PCR; TCRdb's copy has only in-frame clones and lacks some. The table shows some 44,000 clones, with approximately 86% occurring only once. The sample consisted of CD4+ or CD8+ T cells sorted from blood, taken in a trial of the OX40 agonist ivuxolimab. The source is an adult with an advanced solid tumor such as melanoma, head and neck, liver or kidney cancer. CDR3s include the opening cysteine and the closing phenylalanine or tryptophan. D genes are given only for firm matches. Only part of the rows carry a size: once, few, many, or a class if the clone is expanded.

clone_size v_call d_call cdr3_aa
. TRBV11-2 . CASSFLGGGQSSGANVLTF
. TRBV5-6 . CASSFPPGKLFF
. TRBV5-1 . CASSVGEQVTEAFF
. TRBV5-1 TRBD1 CASSHSGQGGETQYF
. TRBV19 TRBD1 CASSKDRGQQPQHF
. TRBV5-1 TRBD2 CASSLASGRGGTNEQFF
few TRBV29-1 . CSVEDPDREAFF
. TRBV6-1 . CASSEKLNTEAFF
. TRBV5-1 TRBD1 CASSTGQGAQETQYF
. TRBV29-1 . CSVGGNSNQPQHF
. TRBV6-1 TRBD1 CASSTSRDRVPEQYF
. TRBV30 . CAWSRGTTNEKLFF
. TRBV6-1 . CASTEGSTYEQYF
. TRBV5-1 TRBD2 CARPLAGGHTDTQYF
. TRBV7-9 . CASSLQDGQPQHF
once TRBV28 . CASSFGGANSPLHF
. TRBV7-2 TRBD2 CASSLGLAGGDTQYF
. TRBV18 TRBD1 CASSYGTGNTEAFF
. TRBV28 TRBD1 CASRTGYYEQYF
. TRBV15 . CATEGPMNTEAFF
. TRBV5-4 TRBD1 CASRGDRDSSGNTIYF
. TRBV28 . CASSFSGTPSVNTEAFF
. TRBV20-1 . CSAKKLIEAFF
. TRBV4-1 . CASSQGASGGYNEQFF
. TRBV5-1 TRBD2 CASSLGAGLITDTQYF
. TRBV4-2 TRBD2 CASSQESGWTSGSLETQYF
. TRBV23-1 . CASSRASTETDYGYTF
. TRBV6-1 . CASTARFRSYEQYF
. TRBV30 TRBD1 CAWSPGQGVEEQYF
. TRBV10-3 TRBD2 CAIRGAGPMANEQYF
once TRBV7-3 . CASSPREYEQYF
few TRBV27 TRBD2 CASRPLGAGGQDEQFF
. TRBV19 . CASSISGGASNQPQHF
. TRBV4-3 . CASSQEVGQGNYGYTF
. TRBV5-8 TRBD1 CASRAGTGGPGELFF
few TRBV4-2 . CASSQALKAREQYF
. TRBV19 . CASSSGQTYEQYF
. TRBV18 TRBD2 CASSPRGGDTDTQYF
. TRBV7-2 TRBD1 CASSLGTGGDYEQYF
. TRBV4-3 . CASSQGSPGRTEAFF
. TRBV6-9 . CASRYREVEYF
once TRBV4-3 . CASSQGTMGPFYEQYF
. TRBV19 TRBD1 CASRTGLDNQPQHF
. TRBV28 TRBD2 CASSFPVGGRHSEQFF
. TRBV18 . CASSSQGNTGELFF
. TRBV11-2 . CASSPPTGMAGANVLTF
once TRBV6-1 TRBD1 CASSESAGGSTNEKLFF
. TRBV21-1 . CASSGHRGLWDEQFF
. TRBV19 TRBD1 CASSTSGGLNQPQHF
. TRBV4-1 TRBD2 CASSRNTRTSGGADTQYF
. TRBV18 . CASSPRRADNEQFF
. TRBV19 . CASSIERPPGWDGYTF